Each of the 5 T cell receptor beta chains below was sequenced from the same sample in a study of control samples from healthy donors and cancer patients. Repertoires were generated with immunoSEQ multiplex PCR, while TCRdb's copy carries only in-frame clones and drops some. The sample lists 130,000 or so clones, roughly 89% occurring once. The sample comprised blood. These receptors all come from a man in his late teens or twenties in good health.

The chain employs TRBV30 and TRBJ1-1; a possible D gene is TRBD1 (5 bases). V lost 4 bases and J 2 bases, leaving 17 bases between the germline ends. This CDR3 contains 15 residues. CDR1 and CDR2 from the germline V gene are GTSNPN and SVGIG (reference sequence). The DNA of the CDR3 is TGTGCCTGGAATTATTCCCCAGGGAGTAACACTGAAGCTTTCTTT. This sequence encodes CAWNYSPGSNTEAFF.

This chain links TRBV27 with TRBJ1-2; D not certain. The CDR3 is 17 residues long. CDR1 and CDR2 from the germline V gene are MNHEY and SMNVEV (reference sequence). Trimming cost V 2 bases and J 5 bases, with 21 bases left between them. The CDR3, as DNA: TGTGCCAGCAGTTTACCCCGCGGACCCCCCGACGCTTATGGCTACACCTTC. It encodes CASSLPRGPPDAYGYTF.

The chain uses TRBV6-7 and TRBJ2-4; TRBD1 matches 12 bases. TRBV6-7 has ORF status, its function being uncertain. CDR3 length equals 17 residues. V shed 2 bases, J shed 1 base, and the junction held 3 bases outside the gene matches. CDR3 amino acids: CASSYGTGGAAKNIQYF. The CDR3 region has the DNA TGTGCCAGCAGTTACGGGACAGGGGGCGCCGCCAAAAACATTCAGTACTTC.

The gene calls are TRBV19 and TRBJ2-3; 9 bases line up with TRBD1. The CDR3 is 14 residues long. The J segment lost 3 bases and the V segment lost 6 bases, leaving 4 bases of the junction unmatched. Germline V gives CDR1 LNHDA, CDR2 SQIVND (reference sequence). This chain's CDR3 is CASRETGGTDTQYF. CDR3 bases: TGTGCCAGTAGGGAGACAGGGGGAACAGATACGCAGTATTTT.

This clone was found a few times. The rearrangement uses TRBV5-1 and TRBJ1-4; perhaps TRBD1 as D (5 bases). CDR1 is SGHRS, CDR2 YFSETQ, per germline. This CDR3 region has 14 residues. Trimming removed 2 bases at V and 8 bases at J, with 13 bases between. CDR3 sequence reads: CASSLQASREKLFF. The CDR3 DNA reads TGCGCCAGCAGCTTACAGGCCAGTCGGGAAAAACTGTTTTTT.